This T cell receptor (beta chain) was profiled in a study of CD8+ T cells in alopecia areata. Sequencing templates came from extracted RNA that was reverse transcribed into cDNA. The protocol was immunoSEQ multiplex PCR, while the TCRdb copy is restricted to in-frame clones and leaves out a portion. The sample lists approximately 65,000 clones; about 43% were seen once. This clone was found a few times. Its antigen is not known. This CDR3 has 12 residues. V was clipped by 8 bases and J by 6 bases, with 13 bases between them. The V gene's germline CDR1 is PRHDT and CDR2 FYEKMQ (reference sequence). The study, taken as a whole, reports: Many of the expanded lesional clones endured in scalp and blood while on tofacitinib. Tofacitinib significantly brought down scalp clonality and expanded CD8+ clones among top 100.

The treatment: oral pan-JAK inhibitor, 5-10 mg twice daily. The V call is TRBV13, the J call TRBJ1-1; a weak D match, TRBD1 (5 bases). The TCR originated in a human donor with alopecia areata. Sequencing was performed on CD8+ T cells sorted from blood, taken at approximately week 36, from a patient treated with tofacitinib. CDR3 in DNA: TGTGCCAGCTCCGGGGAGGGGTCTGAAGCTTTCTTT. Translation gives CASSGEGSEAFF.